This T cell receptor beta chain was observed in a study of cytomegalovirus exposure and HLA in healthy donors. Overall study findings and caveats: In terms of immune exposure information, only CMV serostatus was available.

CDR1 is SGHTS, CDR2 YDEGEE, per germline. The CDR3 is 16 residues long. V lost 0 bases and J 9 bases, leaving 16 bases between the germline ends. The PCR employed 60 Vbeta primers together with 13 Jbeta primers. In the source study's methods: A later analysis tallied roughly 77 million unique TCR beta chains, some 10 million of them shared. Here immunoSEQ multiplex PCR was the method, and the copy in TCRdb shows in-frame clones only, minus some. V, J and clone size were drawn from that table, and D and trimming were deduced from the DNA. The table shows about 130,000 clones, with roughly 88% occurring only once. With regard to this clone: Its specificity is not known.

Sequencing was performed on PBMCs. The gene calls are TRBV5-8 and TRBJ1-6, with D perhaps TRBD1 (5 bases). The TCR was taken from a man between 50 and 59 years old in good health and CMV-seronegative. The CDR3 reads CASSLEERGPISPLHF. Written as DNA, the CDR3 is TGTGCCAGCAGCTTGGAAGAGCGGGGCCCAATTTCACCCCTCCACTTT.